In its sample, the clone carrying this T cell receptor (beta chain) was seen a few times. Patients at the Seattle site were enrolled during active infection and followed longitudinally. This record comes from a study of blood T cell repertoires in COVID-19. The wider study: The samples span acute and convalescent COVID-19 from the United States, Italy and Spain. In each case, the material was cDNA or gDNA derived from T cells, B-cell-depleted T cells, or PBMCs.

Original processing notes: Reference gene primer amplification gave estimated nucleated cell counts. The method was immunoSEQ multiplex PCR; TCRdb's version includes in-frame clones alone and lacks a portion of them. V and J calls and clone size are as listed in that table; D and trimming were resolved from the DNA. The sample carries over 200,000 clones, 80% to 95% recorded once. This CDR3 has 15 amino acids. The trim removed 4 bases at V and 9 bases at J, leaving 14 bases unmatched. The germline V gene has CDR1 SQVTM and CDR2 ANQGSEA. The chain carries TRBV29-1 and TRBJ2-1, with 8 positions matching TRBD1. The sequence came from a man aged 60-69 years with COVID-19, enrolled during active disease. Specimen: peripheral blood. Here the CDR3 DNA reads TGCAGCGTTGGTGGCTCAGGGGGCGCCTCAGGTGAGCAGTTCTTC. It encodes CSVGGSGGASGEQFF.